The 19 T cell receptor beta chains listed next were all sequenced from one sample in a study of Graves' ophthalmopathy and Graves' hyperthyroidism. From RNA, the CDR3 regions of TCR beta chains were amplified and sequenced. The library came from an HTBI-primed first-round RT-PCR and a second-round multiplex PCR. TCRdb reprocessed the multiplex PCR reads with MiXCR, giving one entry per CDR3 protein. The repertoire holds hundreds of thousands of distinct CDR3 sequences, roughly 20% seen once, with roughly 3.2% in the top ten. The sequencing sample was made of peripheral blood. These receptors all come from a woman aged 18-29 years with stable Graves' hyperthyroidism.

In its sample, this clonotype was seen many times. The J gene is TRBJ2-2, the V gene TRBV6-5; a weak D match, TRBD2 (6 bases). Germline lookup yields CDR1 MNHEY and CDR2 SVGAGI. V gave up 7 bases and J gave up 2 bases, with 14 bases separating them. This CDR3 spans 15 amino acids. CDR3 region: CASNIGGINTGELFF. CDR3 in DNA: TGTGCCAGCAATATTGGCGGGATAAACACCGGGGAGCTGTTTTTT.

The chain recombines TRBV6-5 with TRBJ1-2; weak D call: TRBD1 (6 bases). The CDR3 runs to 16 residues. V lost 2 bases, J lost 6 bases, and 19 bases lay in between. Germline CDR1 and CDR2: MNHEY and SVGAGI. The CDR3 loop reads CASSYPGAGKDNGYTF. The CDR3 DNA reads as TGTGCCAGCAGTTACCCAGGGGCAGGGAAGGACAATGGCTACACCTTC.

The chain recombines TRBV27 with TRBJ2-7; either TRBD1 or TRBD2 may supply D (7 bases each). CDR3 length: 15 amino acids. Trimming removed 1 base from V and 5 bases from J, with 15 bases in between. The germline V gene encodes CDR1 MNHEY and CDR2 SMNVEV (reference sequence). The CDR3 region has the DNA TGTGCCAGCAGTTTATTGCAGGGGGGGATCCACGAGCAGTACTTC. Translation gives CASSLLQGGIHEQYF.

This clonotype was recorded many times. The V gene is TRBV30, the J gene TRBJ2-7; 7 bases agree with TRBD1. CDR3 length equals 13 residues. V was clipped by 5 bases and J by 2 bases; unmatched bases: 6. Germline values: CDR1 GTSNPN, CDR2 SVGIG (reference sequence). CDR3 nucleotide sequence: TGTGCCTGGCAACGACAGGGTGCCTACGAGCAGTACTTC. This translates into CAWQRQGAYEQYF.

The gene calls are TRBV6-5 and TRBJ2-2; 9 bases map to TRBD1. The CDR3 runs 15 residues. V lost 4 bases, J lost 6 bases, and 6 bases stayed unmatched. Germline assignment: CDR1 MNHEY and CDR2 SVGAGI. This CDR3 reads CASSWGQGQSGELFF. CDR3 sequence (DNA): TGTGCCAGCAGTTGGGGACAGGGACAGTCCGGGGAGCTGTTTTTT.

This clonotype was detected many times. The chain has TRBV24-1 and TRBJ2-7, with 7 bases that match TRBD2. CDR1 is KGHDR and CDR2 is SFDVKD in the germline V gene. Trimming took 2 bases from V and 6 from J; bases not matched to a gene: 9. CDR3 size: 15 residues. CDR3 amino acids: CATSDSSGGIGEQYF. The CDR3 DNA reads as TGTGCCACCAGTGATTCTAGCGGAGGTATCGGCGAGCAGTACTTC.

This clonotype has ten or more counts. This rearrangement joins TRBV12-3 or TRBV12-4 to TRBJ2-7, with D tentatively TRBD1 or TRBD2 (5 bases each). The V and J ends lost 0 bases and 7 bases respectively, with 10 bases between them. The CDR3 contains 13 residues. CDR3 protein: CASSLAGPTEQYF. DNA of the CDR3: TGTGCCAGCAGTTTAGCGGGACCAACAGAGCAGTACTTC.

In this sample, this clonotype turned up a few times. The chain combines TRBV7-3 with TRBJ2-5; the D is unclear. The CDR3 covers 18 residues. Per germline, CDR1 SGHTA and CDR2 FQGTGA. Trimming took off 5 bases at V and 2 bases at J, with 24 bases between the two ends. The CDR3 reads CASSPDMSLRLPQETQYF. The DNA of the CDR3 is TGTGCCAGCAGCCCAGACATGAGTCTACGGCTTCCGCAAGAGACCCAGTACTTC.

This clonotype was detected ten times or more. The chain carries TRBV6-5 and TRBJ1-1; perhaps TRBD1 as D (5 bases). Trimming removed 7 bases at V and 1 base at J, with 16 bases between. Germline loops: CDR1 MNHEY, CDR2 SVGAGI. The CDR3 is made up of 15 amino acids. The CDR3 loop reads CASNPSGPSNTEAFF. The DNA for the CDR3 is TGTGCCAGCAACCCTTCGGGACCTTCGAACACTGAAGCTTTCTTT.

V gene TRBV9 combines with J gene TRBJ2-2; no definite D call. The length of the CDR3 is 15 residues. In germline, CDR1 is SGDLS, CDR2 YYNGEE. The ends were cut back, 2 bases at V and 1 base at J, with 9 bases in the middle. The CDR3 region is CASSVSSWNTGELFF. The CDR3 DNA follows: TGTGCCAGCAGCGTCAGTTCTTGGAACACCGGGGAGCTGTTTTTT.

This clonotype was recorded many times. The chain recombines TRBV5-1 with TRBJ1-6; 8 nucleotides match TRBD1. After removal of 1 base from V and 7 bases from J, the junction contained 1 base not matched to a gene. The CDR3 has 14 amino acids. Germline-derived CDR1 and CDR2 are SGHRS and YFSETQ. Here the CDR3 reads CASSLRTGNSPLHF. The CDR3 nucleotides read TGCGCCAGCAGCTTGCGGACAGGGAATTCACCCCTCCACTTT.

In its sample, this clonotype was seen many times. The V gene is TRBV20-1, the J gene TRBJ1-6; D is perhaps TRBD1 (5 bases). V lost 5 bases and J 3 bases, leaving 14 bases between the germline ends. The germline V gene encodes CDR1 DFQATT and CDR2 SNEGSKA (reference sequence). The CDR3 sequence is 15 residues long. This CDR3 reads CSAPPRAIYNSPLHF. The CDR3, as DNA: TGCAGTGCTCCACCCAGGGCTATCTATAATTCACCCCTCCACTTT.

On this clonotype itself: A read error is likely, as this CDR3 ends without the conserved phenylalanine or tryptophan. The rearrangement uses TRBV6-1 and TRBJ1-2; 8 bases match TRBD1. CDR1 and CDR2 (germline): MNHNS, SASEGT. With V trimmed by 7 bases and J by 7 bases, 14 bases remained unmatched. This CDR3 has 15 residues. The CDR3 is CASTRYGQGVSGYTV. CDR3 nucleotide sequence: TGTGCCAGCACCCGCTACGGACAGGGTGTGAGTGGCTACACCGTC.

In its sample, this clonotype was seen many times. This chain links TRBV28 with TRBJ1-2, with 11 bases aligning to TRBD1. This CDR3 comprises 14 residues. Germline V gene sequence: CDR1 MDHEN, CDR2 SYDVKM. V gave up 2 bases and J gave up 7 bases; unmatched junction bases: 3. The CDR3 coding sequence is TGTGCCAGCAGTTTAACTGGGACAGGGGGTGGCTACACCTTC. Its protein product is CASSLTGTGGGYTF.

The chain uses TRBV12-3 or TRBV12-4 and TRBJ1-2; a weak D match, TRBD1 (6 bases). The CDR3 sequence is 13 residues long. Trimming removed 3 bases from V and 3 bases from J, with 8 bases in between. CDR3 coding DNA: TGTGCCAGCAGTTTCGAGGGGGACTATGGCTACACCTTC. Protein sequence: CASSFEGDYGYTF.

Ten or more counts support this clonotype. The chain is built from TRBV11-2 and TRBJ2-2, with 7 bases aligning to TRBD1. Germline V CDR1 and CDR2: SGHAT, FQNNGV. The CDR3 runs to 15 residues. J was trimmed by 7 bases and V by 6 bases; bases with no gene match: 11. The CDR3 loop is CASRPRQGTHGELFF. DNA of the CDR3: TGTGCCAGCAGACCTAGACAGGGTACGCACGGGGAGCTGTTTTTT.

This clonotype appeared many times. The chain combines TRBV29-1 with TRBJ1-1; possible D gene TRBD1, 6 bases. Germline V gene sequence: CDR1 SQVTM, CDR2 ANQGSEA. This CDR3 is built from 12 residues. The germline V and J ends were trimmed by 3 bases and 2 bases, with 7 bases remaining between them. The CDR3 spells CSVEGANTEAFF. CDR3 DNA sequence: TGCAGCGTTGAGGGGGCAAACACTGAAGCTTTCTTT.

In its sample, this clonotype was seen many times. This chain connects TRBV6-4 to TRBJ2-3; the match to TRBD2 covers 8 bases. CDR3 length: 16 residues. CDR1 MRHNA and CDR2 SNTAGT come from the germline V gene. Trimming removed 0 bases from V and 0 bases from J; junction bases left unmatched: 2. CDR3 protein: CASSDSTSGSTDTQYF. CDR3 in DNA: TGTGCCAGCAGTGACTCTACTAGCGGTAGCACAGATACGCAGTATTTT.

This clonotype was counted between two and nine times. V is TRBV2 and J is TRBJ2-7, with 11 bases that match TRBD1. CDR3 size: 15 residues. The germline V gene has CDR1 SNHLY and CDR2 FYNNEI. Germline trimming cut 6 bases from V and 4 bases from J; bases unmatched to any gene: 8. CDR3 residues: CASRSRGQGVYEQYF. CDR3 bases: TGTGCCAGCAGGTCGCGGGGACAGGGGGTTTACGAGCAGTACTTC. Together with reference TRBV2 and TRBJ2-7, the CDR3 gives the full variable domain: EPEVTQTPSHQVTQMGQEVILRCVPISNHLYFYWYRQILGQKVEFLVSFYNNEISEKSEIFDDQFSVERPDGSNFTLKIRSTKLEDSAMYFCASRSRGQGVYEQYFGPGTRLTVT.